This TCR beta chain originates from a study of T-cell memory formation after mild COVID-19. Study-wide background: TCR clusters largely stayed donor specific. Overall study findings and caveats: Contracting clones, day 15 to 85, had balanced CD4/CD8, and later expanders favored CD4+. Second-wave clones that peaked on day 37 lacked confirmed SARS-CoV-2 specificity.

TCRdb used MiXCR to reprocess the 5' RACE reads, holding one entry per CDR3 protein. Among some 300,000 distinct CDR3 sequences, roughly 19% were seen once, and the ten largest hold roughly 21%. There are a few counts of this clonotype. Antigen specificity is unknown. With a much larger clone just one base away, this may be a read error. CDR3 length: 13 amino acids. The germline gives CDR1 PRHDT, CDR2 FYEKMQ (reference sequence). V was pared by 2 bases and J by 4 bases, with 8 bases between. Sequencing was carried out using PBMCs or a T cell subset sorted from them (not recorded which). This sequence originates from a man younger than 35 who had mild COVID-19 (a few samples of this study predate the infection). Cell type and time point are not known. The gene calls are TRBV13 and TRBJ1-1, with D tentatively TRBD1 (5 bases). CDR3 in DNA: TGTGCCAGCAGCTTATTGAGGGGCACTGAAGCTTTCTTT. Its protein is CASSLLRGTEAFF.